The next 20 T cell receptor beta chains were all read from a single sample in a study of T cell responses to AZD1222 COVID-19 vaccine. The method was immunoSEQ multiplex PCR; TCRdb's version includes in-frame clones alone and lacks a portion of them. The sample has 100,000 to 150,000 clones; roughly nine tenths are singletons. The specimen was peripheral blood, collected 28 days after the second AZD1222 dose. All receptors come from an adult who received the AZD1222 COVID-19 vaccine.

The chain employs TRBV28 and TRBJ1-1, with D unresolved. This CDR3 has 14 residues. Germline V CDR1 and CDR2: MDHEN, SYDVKM. Between the trimmed V and J ends, which lost 6 bases and 1 base, there was a span of 12 bases. In DNA form, the CDR3 reads TGTGCCAGCAGGGACGGACGGCCGAACACTGAAGCTTTCTTT. Translating gives CASRDGRPNTEAFF.

This clone was seen only once. This chain joins TRBV5-1 and TRBJ2-3; D ambiguous. Germline V lookup: CDR1 SGHRS, CDR2 YFSETQ. Trimming left V 3 bases short and J 8 bases short, with 13 bases between. The CDR3 loop spans 13 amino acids. This CDR3 is CASSSPIQSTQYF. For the CDR3, the DNA is TGCGCCAGCAGCTCCCCTATACAGAGTACGCAGTATTTT.

As for this clone: One junction end does not reproduce the germline sequence, and a read error may be involved. CDR3 region: CASTYDRTSNYGYTF. The CDR3 region has the DNA TGTGCCAGCACTTACGACAGGACCTCTAACTATGGCTACACCTTC. The V call is TRBV6-5, the J call TRBJ1-2; a weak D match, TRBD1 (6 bases). The CDR3 totals 15 residues. The germline V gene has CDR1 MNHEY and CDR2 SVGAGI.

The gene calls are TRBV5-4 and TRBJ2-5; the D gene could be TRBD1 or TRBD2 (7 bases each). The CDR3 spans 15 residues. CDR1 is SGHNT, CDR2 YYREEE, per germline (reference sequence). Trimming cost V 2 bases and J 0 bases, with 11 bases left between them. DNA of the CDR3: TGTGCCAGCAGCTTCCAGGGGGGGCACCAAGAGACCCAGTACTTC. This encodes CASSFQGGHQETQYF.

This rearrangement joins TRBV5-5 to TRBJ2-7, with TRBD1 identical over 7 bases. The CDR3 runs 15 residues. The V gene end was trimmed by 4 bases and the J gene end by 6 bases; junction bases not matched to a gene: 13. Per germline, CDR1 SGHKS and CDR2 YYEKEE (reference sequence). CDR3 DNA: TGTGCCAGCAGCGCCTGGACAGGTAAAAATAGCGAGCAGTACTTC. Translated, it gives CASSAWTGKNSEQYF.

The rearrangement joins TRBV18 to TRBJ1-2, with 7 bases identical to TRBD1. The CDR3 covers 14 residues. The V gene end was trimmed by 1 base and the J gene end by 5 bases; junction bases not matched to a gene: 4. Germline CDR1 and CDR2: KGHSH and LQKENI. CDR3 coding DNA: TGTGCCAGCTCACCACAGGGACAGCTATATGGCTACACCTTC. This encodes CASSPQGQLYGYTF.

The J gene is TRBJ2-3, the V gene TRBV2, with a possible D match to TRBD2 (6 bases). The V gene lost 4 bases and the J gene lost 2 bases, with 16 bases spanning the gap. Germline V gives CDR1 SNHLY, CDR2 FYNNEI. CDR3 length: 16 residues. The CDR3 spells CASSGLLRTITDTQYF. The CDR3 nucleotides are TGTGCCAGCAGTGGCCTGTTGAGGACTATCACAGATACGCAGTATTTT. Supplemented by reference TRBV2 and TRBJ2-3, the full variable domain reads EPEVTQTPSHQVTQMGQEVILRCVPISNHLYFYWYRQILGQKVEFLVSFYNNEISEKSEIFDDQFSVERPDGSNFTLKIRSTKLEDSAMYFCASSGLLRTITDTQYFGPGTRLTVL.

This chain joins TRBV6-4 and TRBJ2-3, with 9 bases identical to TRBD2. The germline V gene encodes CDR1 MRHNA and CDR2 SNTAGT. V lost 5 bases to trimming and J lost 4 bases; unmatched junction nucleotides: 4. There are 14 residues in the CDR3. Here the CDR3 reads CASSPLAGSDTQYF. CDR3 sequence (DNA): TGTGCCAGCAGTCCGCTAGCGGGGTCAGATACGCAGTATTTT.

The CDR3 DNA reads as TGTGCCAGCAGCTTACAGGGGTACACTGAAGCTTTCTTT. Translating it yields CASSLQGYTEAFF. The J gene is TRBJ1-1, the V gene TRBV7-2, with a possible D match to TRBD1 (6 bases). The ends were cut back, 2 bases at V and 3 bases at J, with 7 bases in the middle. The CDR3 has 13 amino acids. Germline CDR1 and CDR2: SGHTA and FQGNSA. The entire variable domain, with the rest obtained from reference TRBV7-2 and TRBJ1-1, is as follows: GAGVSQSPSNKVTEKGKDVELRCDPISGHTALYWYRQSLGQGLEFLIYFQGNSAPDKSGLPSDRFSAERTGGSVSTLTIQRTQQEDSAVYLCASSLQGYTEAFFGQGTRLTVV.

J is TRBJ2-7 and V is TRBV5-5, with a possible D match to TRBD2 (5 bases). Trimming shortened V by 4 bases and J by 1 base, and 15 bases separated the two germline ends. CDR1 is SGHKS and CDR2 is YYEKEE in the germline V gene (reference sequence). This CDR3 contains 15 residues. This CDR3 is CASSLGLGGSYEQYF. CDR3 nucleotide sequence: TGTGCCAGCAGCCTTGGACTGGGTGGGTCCTACGAGCAGTACTTC. Complete variable domain (other parts from reference TRBV5-5 and TRBJ2-7): DAGVTQSPTHLIKTRGQQVTLRCSPISGHKSVSWYQQVLGQGPQFIFQYYEKEERGRGNFPDRFSARQFPNYSSELNVNALLLGDSALYLCASSLGLGGSYEQYFGPGTRLTVT.

The chain carries TRBV5-5 and TRBJ2-4; tentatively, D is TRBD2 (5 bases). The V and J ends lost 3 bases and 1 base respectively, with 14 bases between them. This CDR3 has 16 residues. Germline-derived CDR1 and CDR2 are SGHKS and YYEKEE (reference sequence). The CDR3 spells CASSSGSLGAKNIQYF. DNA for the CDR3: TGTGCCAGCAGCTCGGGGAGTCTCGGGGCCAAAAACATTCAGTACTTC.

There are a few counts of this clone. This rearrangement joins TRBV7-2 to TRBJ1-1, with D hard to call. Looked up from germline, CDR1 is SGHTA and CDR2 is FQGNSA. The CDR3 runs to 13 residues. V lost 0 bases to trimming and J lost 6 bases, with 8 bases between them. The CDR3 nucleotides are TGTGCCAGCAGCTTAGCGCTGAAGGCTGAAGCTTTCTTT. Translating it yields CASSLALKAEAFF.

This chain joins TRBV3-1 (or the pseudogene TRBV3-2) and TRBJ2-5, with D unclear. Trimming took 4 bases from V and 4 from J, leaving 13 bases between them. The CDR3 covers 14 residues. Germline V gene data show CDR1 as LGHDT and CDR2 as YNNKEL (reference sequence). The CDR3 here is CASSLGSSRETQYF. DNA of the CDR3: TGTGCCAGCAGCCTCGGGTCGTCGCGAGAGACCCAGTACTTC.

V usage is TRBV5-5 and J usage is TRBJ2-7; the match to TRBD1 covers 10 bases. Per germline, CDR1 SGHKS and CDR2 YYEKEE (reference sequence). CDR3 length: 14 amino acids. Trimming at V came to 4 bases and at J to 3 bases, leaving 4 bases not matched to a gene. The CDR3: CASSPRTGGYEQYF. CDR3 nucleotide sequence: TGTGCCAGCAGCCCGAGGACAGGGGGCTACGAGCAGTACTTC. Complete variable domain (other parts from reference TRBV5-5 and TRBJ2-7): DAGVTQSPTHLIKTRGQQVTLRCSPISGHKSVSWYQQVLGQGPQFIFQYYEKEERGRGNFPDRFSARQFPNYSSELNVNALLLGDSALYLCASSPRTGGYEQYFGPGTRLTVT.

This clone was seen a single time. CDR3 residues: CAWQEVGEQYF. The CDR3 DNA reads TGTGCCTGGCAAGAAGTCGGCGAGCAGTACTTC. The chain combines TRBV30 with TRBJ2-7; D gene uncertain. The length of the CDR3 is 11 residues. The V gene's germline CDR1 is GTSNPN and CDR2 SVGIG (reference sequence). V shed 5 bases and J shed 6 bases, with 11 bases lying between them.

A single count supports this clone. The gene calls are TRBV5-4 and TRBJ1-1; D not resolved. Looked up from germline, CDR1 is SGHNT and CDR2 is YYREEE (reference sequence). The CDR3 totals 14 residues. V gave up 0 bases and J gave up 4 bases, with 10 bases separating them. In DNA form, the CDR3 reads TGTGCCAGCAGCTTGGGAGGAAAGGGCACTGAAGCTTTCTTT. It yields the protein CASSLGGKGTEAFF.

V usage is TRBV28 and J usage is TRBJ1-1; weak D call: TRBD1 (6 bases). Germline V gives CDR1 MDHEN, CDR2 SYDVKM. The CDR3 sequence is 14 residues long. V lost 2 bases and J lost 5, with 12 bases in between. The CDR3 nucleotides are TGTGCCAGCAGTTTAATCGGGGGCAGGACTGAAGCTTTCTTT. Translation gives CASSLIGGRTEAFF.

The chain links TRBV6-1 to TRBJ2-7; 8 nucleotides agree with TRBD1. V shed 4 bases and J 2 bases; nucleotides not matched to a gene: 10. CDR3 length: 16 residues. Germline V gives CDR1 MNHNS, CDR2 SASEGT. The CDR3 loop is CASSAGPTGDAYEQYF. CDR3 bases: TGTGCCAGCAGTGCGGGGCCGACAGGGGATGCCTACGAGCAGTACTTC.

This clone has a single count. The chain has TRBV7-2 and TRBJ2-2, with 8 bases that match TRBD1. V lost 7 bases, J lost 6 bases, and 10 bases stayed unmatched. The V gene's germline CDR1 is SGHTA and CDR2 FQGNSA. The CDR3 consists of 15 residues. CDR3 in amino acids: CASTERAGGPGELFF. The CDR3 coding sequence is TGTGCCAGCACAGAAAGGGCAGGGGGCCCCGGGGAGCTGTTTTTT.

The chain uses TRBV30 and TRBJ1-6, with 10 bases fitting TRBD1. The CDR3 extends over 14 amino acids. The germline CDR1 and CDR2 sequences are GTSNPN and SVGIG (reference sequence). Germline trimming cut 4 bases from V and 10 bases from J; bases unmatched to any gene: 7. In DNA form, the CDR3 reads TGTGCCTGGACTTCCGGGACAGGGGTCTCACCCCTCCACTTT. Translation: CAWTSGTGVSPLHF. Complete variable domain (other parts from reference TRBV30 and TRBJ1-6): SQTIHQWPATLVQPVGSPLSLECTVEGTSNPNLYWYRQAAGRGLQLLFYSVGIGQISSEVPQNLSASRPQDRQFILSSKKLLLSDSGFYLCAWTSGTGVSPLHFGNGTRLTVT.